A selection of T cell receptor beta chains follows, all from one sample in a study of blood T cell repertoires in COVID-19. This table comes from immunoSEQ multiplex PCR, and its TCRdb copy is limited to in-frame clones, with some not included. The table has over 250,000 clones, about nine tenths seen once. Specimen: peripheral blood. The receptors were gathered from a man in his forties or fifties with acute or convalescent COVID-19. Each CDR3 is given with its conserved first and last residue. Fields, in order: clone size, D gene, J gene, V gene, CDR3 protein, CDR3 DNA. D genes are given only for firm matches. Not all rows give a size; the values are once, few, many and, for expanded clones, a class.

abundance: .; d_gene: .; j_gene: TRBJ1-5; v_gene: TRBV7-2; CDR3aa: CASSLSVQAPQHF; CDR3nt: TGTGCCAGCAGCTTAAGCGTACAGGCGCCCCAGCATTTT
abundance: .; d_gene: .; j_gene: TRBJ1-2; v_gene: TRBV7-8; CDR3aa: CASSLGGGNYGYTF; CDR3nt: TGTGCCAGCAGCTTAGGCGGGGGGAACTATGGCTACACCTTC
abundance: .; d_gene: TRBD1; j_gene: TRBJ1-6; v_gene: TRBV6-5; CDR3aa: CASSTGQGGSSPLHF; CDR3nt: TGTGCCAGCAGTACGGGACAGGGAGGATCTTCACCCCTCCACTTT
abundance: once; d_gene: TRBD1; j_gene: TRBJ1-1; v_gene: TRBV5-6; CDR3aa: CASSPGQGNTEAFF; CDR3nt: TGTGCCAGCAGCCCGGGACAGGGGAACACTGAAGCTTTCTTT
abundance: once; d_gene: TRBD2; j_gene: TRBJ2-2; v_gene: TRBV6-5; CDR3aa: CASSPPAGSVGELFF; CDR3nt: TGTGCCAGCAGCCCGCCAGCGGGGAGTGTCGGGGAGCTGTTTTTT
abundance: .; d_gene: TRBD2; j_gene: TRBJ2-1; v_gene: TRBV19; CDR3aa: CASNTRLASPSGGAYEQFF; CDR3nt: TGTGCCAGTAATACTCGCCTTGCCTCTCCTAGCGGGGGGGCTTATGAGCAGTTCTTC
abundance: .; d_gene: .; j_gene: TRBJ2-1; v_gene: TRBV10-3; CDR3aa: CAIRRTDLYNEQFF; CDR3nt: TGTGCCATCAGACGGACAGACCTCTACAATGAGCAGTTCTTC
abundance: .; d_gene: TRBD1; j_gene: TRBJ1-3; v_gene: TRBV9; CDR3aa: CASSFGQALGNTIYF; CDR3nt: TGTGCCAGCAGCTTTGGACAGGCCCTTGGAAACACCATATATTTT
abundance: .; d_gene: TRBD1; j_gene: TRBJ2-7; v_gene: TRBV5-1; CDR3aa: CASSFTSGTEAYEQYF; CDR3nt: TGCGCCAGCAGCTTCACTTCCGGGACAGAGGCCTACGAGCAGTACTTC
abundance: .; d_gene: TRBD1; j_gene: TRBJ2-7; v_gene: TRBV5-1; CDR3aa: CASSRGPVDEQYF; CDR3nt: TGCGCCAGCAGCAGGGGGCCCGTCGACGAGCAGTACTTC
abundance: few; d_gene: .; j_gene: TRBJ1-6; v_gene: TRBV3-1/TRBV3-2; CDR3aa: CASSQRGGLAPLHF; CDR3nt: TGTGCCAGCAGCCAGAGGGGAGGTCTTGCACCCCTCCACTTT
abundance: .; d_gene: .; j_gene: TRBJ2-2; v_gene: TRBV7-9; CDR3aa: CASSLVSGAMNTGELFF; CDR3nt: TGTGCCAGCAGCTTAGTATCAGGGGCTATGAACACCGGGGAGCTGTTTTTT
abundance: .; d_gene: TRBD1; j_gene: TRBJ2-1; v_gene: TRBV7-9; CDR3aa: CASSGQGLSYNEQFF; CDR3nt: TGTGCCAGCAGCGGACAGGGGCTCTCCTACAATGAGCAGTTCTTC
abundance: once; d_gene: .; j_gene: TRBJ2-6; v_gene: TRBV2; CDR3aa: CASSAAGSMGANVLTF; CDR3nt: TGTGCCAGCAGCGCCGCCGGTAGTATGGGGGCCAACGTCCTGACTTTC
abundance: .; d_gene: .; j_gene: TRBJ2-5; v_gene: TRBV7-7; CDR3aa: CASSPTAYGPQGETQYF; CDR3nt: TGTGCTAGCAGCCCAACCGCTTACGGACCGCAGGGGGAGACCCAGTACTTC
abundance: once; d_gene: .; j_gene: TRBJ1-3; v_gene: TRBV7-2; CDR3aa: CASSLRGTGNTIYF; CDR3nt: TGTGCCAGCAGCTTACGCGGGACGGGAAACACCATATATTTT
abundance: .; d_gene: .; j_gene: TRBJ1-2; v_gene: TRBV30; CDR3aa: CAWSRSTKSYGYTF; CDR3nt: TGTGCCTGGAGTCGGAGCACGAAGTCCTATGGCTACACCTTC
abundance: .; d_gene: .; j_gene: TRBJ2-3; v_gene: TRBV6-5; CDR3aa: CASGPGGTDTQYF; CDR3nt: TGTGCCAGCGGACCCGGGGGCACAGATACGCAGTATTTT
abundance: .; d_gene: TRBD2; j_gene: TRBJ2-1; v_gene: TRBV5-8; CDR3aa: CASPVLAGRYNEQFF; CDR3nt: TGTGCCAGCCCGGTACTAGCGGGGCGTTACAATGAGCAGTTCTTC
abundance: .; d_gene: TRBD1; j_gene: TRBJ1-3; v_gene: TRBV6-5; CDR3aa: CASDSTGITGNTIYF; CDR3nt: TGTGCCAGCGATTCGACAGGGATTACTGGAAACACCATATATTTT
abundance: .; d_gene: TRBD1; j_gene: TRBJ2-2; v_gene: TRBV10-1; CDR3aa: CASNRGNTGELFF; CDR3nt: TGCGCCAGCAACAGGGGGAACACCGGGGAGCTGTTTTTT
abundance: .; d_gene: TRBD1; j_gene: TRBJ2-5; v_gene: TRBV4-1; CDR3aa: CASSQAGQGTQTQYF; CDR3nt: TGCGCCAGCAGCCAGGCGGGACAGGGGACCCAGACCCAGTACTTC
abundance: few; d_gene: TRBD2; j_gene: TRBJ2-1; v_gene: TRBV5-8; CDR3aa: CASSSGTSGGLGNEQFF; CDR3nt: TGTGCCAGCAGCTCCGGGACTAGCGGGGGCTTGGGGAATGAGCAGTTCTTC
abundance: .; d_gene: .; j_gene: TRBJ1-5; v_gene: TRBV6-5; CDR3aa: CASSLQGNSNQPQHF; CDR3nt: TGTGCCAGCAGTCTCCAGGGCAATAGCAATCAGCCCCAGCATTTT
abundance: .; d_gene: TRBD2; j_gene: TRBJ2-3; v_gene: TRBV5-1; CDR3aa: CASSLAGGEDTQYF; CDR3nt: TGCGCCAGCAGCTTGGCGGGGGGAGAAGATACGCAGTATTTT
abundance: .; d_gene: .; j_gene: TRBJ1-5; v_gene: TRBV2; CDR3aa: CASSDGGGAQHF; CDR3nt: TGTGCCAGCAGTGACGGTGGAGGGGCCCAGCATTTT
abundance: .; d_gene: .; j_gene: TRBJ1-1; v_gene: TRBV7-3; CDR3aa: CASSSAGTEAFF; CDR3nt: TGTGCCAGCAGCTCAGCGGGCACTGAAGCTTTCTTT
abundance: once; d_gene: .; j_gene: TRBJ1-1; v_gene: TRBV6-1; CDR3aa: CASSEQLIDKAFF; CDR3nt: TGTGCCAGCAGTGAACAGCTTATTGACAAAGCTTTCTTT
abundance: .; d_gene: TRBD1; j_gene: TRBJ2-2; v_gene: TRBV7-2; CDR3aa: CASKGANTGELFF; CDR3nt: TGTGCCAGCAAGGGGGCCAACACCGGGGAGCTGTTTTTT
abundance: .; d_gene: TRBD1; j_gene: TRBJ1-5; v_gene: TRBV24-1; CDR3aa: CATAGQGANQPQHF; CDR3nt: TGTGCCACCGCCGGACAGGGAGCAAATCAGCCCCAGCATTTT
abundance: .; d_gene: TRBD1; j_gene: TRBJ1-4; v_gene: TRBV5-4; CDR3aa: CASSPTGGSTNEKLFF; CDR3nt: TGTGCCAGCAGTCCTACAGGGGGCTCAACTAATGAAAAACTGTTTTTT